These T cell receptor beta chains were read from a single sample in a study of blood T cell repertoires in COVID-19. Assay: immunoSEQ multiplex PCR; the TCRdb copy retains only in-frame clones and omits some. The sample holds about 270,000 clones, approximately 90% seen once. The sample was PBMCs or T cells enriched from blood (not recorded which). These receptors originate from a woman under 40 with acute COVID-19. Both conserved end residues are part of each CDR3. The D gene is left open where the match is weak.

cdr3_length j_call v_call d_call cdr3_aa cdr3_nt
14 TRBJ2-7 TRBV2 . CASSFPWQSYEQYF TGTGCCAGCAGTTTTCCCTGGCAATCCTACGAGCAGTACTTC
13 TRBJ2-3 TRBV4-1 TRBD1 CASAGQATDTQYF TGCGCCAGCGCCGGACAGGCCACAGATACGCAGTATTTT
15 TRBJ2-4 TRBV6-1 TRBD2 CASSEGGVRATVCDF TGTGCCAGCAGTGAGGGGGGGGTCAGGGCCACGGTTTGTGACTTC
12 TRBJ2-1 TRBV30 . CAWSALARKQFF TGTGCCTGGAGTGCACTAGCACGTAAGCAGTTCTTC
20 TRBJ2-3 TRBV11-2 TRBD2 CASSLDYGEAAGALTDTQYF TGTGCCAGCAGCTTAGACTACGGAGAGGCTGCGGGAGCCCTCACAGATACGCAGTATTTT
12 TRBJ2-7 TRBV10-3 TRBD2 CAISESLGGSFF TGTGCCATCAGTGAGTCCCTGGGAGGGAGCTTCTTC
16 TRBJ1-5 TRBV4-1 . CASSQGTDYSNQPQHF TGCGCCAGCAGCCAAGGGACAGACTATAGCAATCAGCCCCAGCATTTT
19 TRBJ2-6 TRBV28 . CASSLLRGRGSSGANVLTF TGTGCCAGCAGTTTATTAAGGGGGAGGGGCAGCTCTGGGGCCAACGTCCTGACTTTC
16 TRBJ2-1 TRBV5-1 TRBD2 CASSGTTSSSYNEQFF TGCGCCAGCAGCGGGACTACCTCGAGCTCCTACAATGAGCAGTTCTTC
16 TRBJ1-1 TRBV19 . CASSIAPQGVRTEAFF TGTGCCAGTAGTATAGCCCCACAGGGTGTCAGGACTGAAGCTTTCTTT
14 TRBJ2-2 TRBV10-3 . CAISGSDGAGELFF TGTGCCATCAGCGGGAGCGATGGGGCCGGGGAGCTGTTTTTT
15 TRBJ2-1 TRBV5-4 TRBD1 CASSRQDRDNNEQFF TGTGCCAGCAGCCGACAGGACAGGGATAACAATGAGCAGTTCTTC
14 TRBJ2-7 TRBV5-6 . CASSLGAGNYEQYF TGTGCCAGCAGCTTGGGGGCAGGAAACTACGAGCAGTACTTC